This T cell receptor beta chain was recorded in a study of human T cells and chemical hapten exposure. General observations from the study: TCRs at high frequency, those above 1 in 1000, did not change with DPC sensitization.

Noted time point: pre-sensitization, week 0. Treatment in this sample: therapeutic diphenylcyclopropenone sensitization with weekly scalp DPC. TCRdb passed the RACE reads through MiXCR, listing each CDR3 protein once. Altogether around 300,000 distinct CDR3 sequences are present, roughly 7.7% being singletons, with the ten largest covering roughly 1.2%. In this sample, this clonotype turned up many times. The antigen is unknown. J lost 5 bases, V lost 3 bases, and 4 bases had no gene match. Germline V gene data show CDR1 as SGDLS and CDR2 as YYNGEE. This CDR3 is 14 amino acids long. The sample here was whole blood, taken in connection with sensitization to the hapten diphenylcyclopropenone (DPC). The origin of this receptor is a man between 18 and 35 years old with alopecia areata. Some clones in this sample may be carry-over from other donors' samples. The chain is built from TRBV9 and TRBJ1-1, with 10 nucleotides matching TRBD1. CDR3: CASSAGQGNTEAFF. The CDR3 DNA follows: TGTGCCAGCAGCGCGGGACAGGGGAATACTGAAGCTTTCTTT.